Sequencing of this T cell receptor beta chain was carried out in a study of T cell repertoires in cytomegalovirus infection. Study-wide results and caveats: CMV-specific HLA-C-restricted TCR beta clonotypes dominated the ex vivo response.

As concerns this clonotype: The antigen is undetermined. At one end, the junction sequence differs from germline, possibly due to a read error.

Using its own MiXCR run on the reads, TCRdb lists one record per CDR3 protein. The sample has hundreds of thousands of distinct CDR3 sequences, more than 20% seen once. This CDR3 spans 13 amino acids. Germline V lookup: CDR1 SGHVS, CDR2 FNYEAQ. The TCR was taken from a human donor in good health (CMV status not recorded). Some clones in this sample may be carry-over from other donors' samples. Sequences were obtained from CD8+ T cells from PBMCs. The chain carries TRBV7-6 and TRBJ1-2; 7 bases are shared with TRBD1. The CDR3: CANSLQGFDGYTF. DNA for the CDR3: TGTGCCAACAGCCTACAGGGGTTCGATGGCTACACCTTC.